Below are 15 T cell receptor beta chains sequenced from a single sample in a study of control samples from healthy donors and cancer patients. Using immunoSEQ multiplex PCR, the repertoire was profiled, and TCRdb retains in-frame clones only, with some absent. The sample consists of 95,000 to 130,000 clones, approximately 90% of them appearing once. The sequencing sample was made of PBMCs. All receptors derive from a woman between 45 and 60 years old with colorectal cancer.

The V call is TRBV2, the J call TRBJ1-2, with TRBD1 as a possible D gene (6 bases). Germline CDR1 is SNHLY and CDR2 is FYNNEI. This CDR3 has 16 residues. Trimming shortened V by 0 bases and J by 8 bases, and 19 bases separated the two germline ends. The CDR3 DNA reads as TGTGCCAGCAGTGAAGCGGGGCAGGGGATTACTGGGGGCTACACCTTC. Encoded protein: CASSEAGQGITGGYTF.

The chain uses TRBV6-5 and TRBJ2-7; D remains unclear. V was clipped by 2 bases and J by 2 bases, with 13 bases between them. Germline V gene data show CDR1 as MNHEY and CDR2 as SVGAGI. The CDR3 has 15 residues. CDR3 DNA: TGTGCCAGCAGTTACATTGGGGTACCTACCTACGAGCAGTACTTC. This encodes CASSYIGVPTYEQYF.

This rearrangement joins TRBV3-1 (or the pseudogene TRBV3-2) to TRBJ2-1, with 11 bases matching TRBD2. Unmatched junction bases numbered 9, after V lost 4 bases and J lost 7 bases. This CDR3 spans 16 amino acids. Germline V gives CDR1 LGHDT, CDR2 YNNKEL (reference sequence). The CDR3: CASSLVSSGGKNEQFF. CDR3 DNA sequence: TGTGCCAGCAGCCTCGTTTCTAGCGGGGGGAAGAATGAGCAGTTCTTC.

Regarding this clone: Other DNA sequences in the same sample also yield this CDR3. V and J are TRBV5-4 and TRBJ1-2; D unresolved. This CDR3 is 13 amino acids long. Germline assignment: CDR1 SGHNT and CDR2 YYREEE (reference sequence). The V and J ends lost 0 bases and 4 bases respectively, with 7 bases between them. CDR3 residues: CASSLAGSYGYTF. CDR3 DNA: TGTGCCAGCAGCTTGGCAGGCAGCTATGGCTACACCTTC. Drawing the rest from reference TRBV5-4 and TRBJ1-2, the complete variable domain is ETGVTQSPTHLIKTRGQQVTLRCSSQSGHNTVSWYQQALGQGPQFIFQYYREEENGRGNFPPRFSGLQFPNYSSELNVNALELDDSALYLCASSLAGSYGYTFGSGTRLTVV.

V and J are TRBV12-5 and TRBJ2-3, with 8 bases that match TRBD2. V lost 7 bases, J lost 4 bases, and 7 bases stayed unmatched. Germline V lookup: CDR1 LGHNT, CDR2 FRNRAP. The CDR3 has 14 residues. CDR3 amino acids: CASAGLAGADTQYF. In DNA form, the CDR3 reads TGTGCTAGTGCGGGGCTAGCGGGTGCAGATACGCAGTATTTT.

The chain recombines TRBV5-3 with TRBJ2-5; D may be TRBD2 (6 bases). TRBV5-3 is treated as an ORF (open reading frame) with a function not yet certain. Trimming took 0 bases from V and 3 from J, leaving 15 bases between them. The CDR3 totals 16 residues. The CDR3 loop is CARSLGRSGPKETQYF. In DNA form, the CDR3 reads TGTGCCAGAAGCTTGGGGAGAAGCGGGCCGAAAGAGACCCAGTACTTC.

CDR3 residues: CASSQQESSYEQYF. CDR3 coding DNA: TGTGCCAGCAGTCAGCAGGAGAGCTCCTACGAGCAGTACTTC. This rearrangement joins TRBV2 to TRBJ2-5; D not certain. The J call is uncertain, as TRBJ2-7 better fits the DNA end. CDR1 SNHLY and CDR2 FYNNEI come from the germline V gene. The CDR3 runs to 14 residues.

This chain links TRBV18 with TRBJ2-4; no reliable D call. Trimming took off 3 bases at V and 1 base at J, with 4 bases between the two ends. Germline CDR1 and CDR2: KGHSH and LQKENI. The CDR3 spans 13 residues. The CDR3 coding sequence is TGTGCCAGCTCACCGGGGGCCAAAAACATTCAGTACTTC. Translation gives CASSPGAKNIQYF.

The CDR3 sequence: CASSGQGYLFGYTF. The DNA of the CDR3 is TGTGCCAGTAGCGGACAGGGGTACCTTTTTGGCTACACCTTC. V usage is TRBV19 and J usage is TRBJ1-2; 9 bases align to TRBD1. V was clipped by 6 bases and J by 7 bases; unmatched bases: 9. Germline V CDR1 and CDR2: LNHDA, SQIVND (reference sequence). This CDR3 has 14 amino acids.

V is TRBV13 and J is TRBJ2-2; 7 nucleotides match TRBD1. The germline V gene encodes CDR1 PRHDT and CDR2 FYEKMQ (reference sequence). This CDR3 has 16 amino acids. V gave up 5 bases and J gave up 2 bases; unmatched junction bases: 8. The CDR3 sequence: CASSILQGPNTGELFF. CDR3 nucleotide sequence: TGTGCCAGCAGCATTTTACAGGGGCCAAACACCGGGGAGCTGTTTTTT.

This clone was counted between two and nine times. The V and J genes are TRBV6-1 and TRBJ1-5; unclear D gene. The V end lost 3 bases, the J end lost 7 bases, and 16 bases lay between the germline ends. The CDR3 runs 15 residues. Germline V CDR1 and CDR2: MNHNS, SASEGT. CDR3 coding DNA: TGTGCCAGCAGTGAGGCTTACGTTGTCCTACAGCCCCAGCATTTT. Residues: CASSEAYVVLQPQHF.

This clone was counted a few times. The rearrangement joins TRBV28 to TRBJ1-4; 7 bases are shared with TRBD1. Germline loops: CDR1 MDHEN, CDR2 SYDVKM. The V gene end was trimmed by 8 bases and the J gene end by 10 bases; junction bases not matched to a gene: 16. There are 15 residues in the CDR3. This CDR3 reads CASVKFGGGGGKLFF. Here the CDR3 DNA reads TGTGCCAGCGTAAAGTTTGGAGGGGGCGGCGGAAAACTGTTTTTT. Filled out from reference TRBV28 and TRBJ1-4, the complete variable domain reads DVKVTQSSRYLVKRTGEKVFLECVQDMDHENMFWYRQDPGLGLRLIYFSYDVKMKEKGDIPEGYSVSREKKERFSLILESASTNQTSMYLCASVKFGGGGGKLFFGSGTQLSVL.

The chain uses TRBV2 and TRBJ2-1, with D possibly matching TRBD2 (6 bases). Germline lookup yields CDR1 SNHLY and CDR2 FYNNEI. The CDR3 sequence is 15 residues long. V lost 1 base and J 4 bases, leaving 11 bases between the germline ends. For the CDR3, the DNA is TGTGCCAGCAGTGAAGACGGGAGAAAGTACAATGAGCAGTTCTTC. This codes for CASSEDGRKYNEQFF.

CDR3 nucleotide sequence: TGTGCCAGCAGCCTTAGGGCTGGATACACTGAAGCTTTCTTT. This gives the protein CASSLRAGYTEAFF. The chain carries TRBV14 and TRBJ1-1, with D unresolved. The CDR3 extends over 14 amino acids. V was cut by 4 bases and J by 3 bases, with 12 bases left in between. Germline-derived CDR1 and CDR2 are SGHDN and FVKESK.

The V and J genes are TRBV27 and TRBJ1-1; D might be TRBD1 (5 bases). The V end was cut by 3 bases, the J end by 0 bases, with 14 bases between. The CDR3 contains 16 residues. Germline-derived CDR1 and CDR2 are MNHEY and SMNVEV (reference sequence). CDR3 in amino acids: CASSFLPGTVNTEAFF. Here the CDR3 DNA reads TGTGCCAGCAGTTTCCTCCCCGGGACGGTGAACACTGAAGCTTTCTTT.